Shown below are 21 T cell receptor beta chains from a single sample sequenced in a study of CD8 T cells in Susac syndrome. A quantity of about 0.5 to 1 ug RNA underwent reverse transcription using random hexamers. TCRdb recomputed calls from the immunoSEQ multiplex PCR reads with MiXCR, one row per CDR3 protein. The sample includes approximately 210,000 distinct CDR3 sequences, about 96% of them seen just once. The sample comprised CD4+ T cells from PBMCs. These receptors all stem from a human donor with multiple sclerosis.

This sequence joins TRBV20-1 and TRBJ1-3, with TRBD1 matching 9 bases. The V gene end was trimmed by 6 bases and the J gene end by 9 bases; junction bases not matched to a gene: 12. The V gene's germline CDR1 is DFQATT and CDR2 SNEGSKA (reference sequence). This CDR3 comprises 14 residues. In DNA form, the CDR3 reads TGCAGTGCCCCCTGGGGACAGGGCGATGGCACCATATATTTT. It is translated as CSAPWGQGDGTIYF.

The V call is TRBV10-3, the J call TRBJ2-7; D remains ambiguous. The length of the CDR3 is 16 residues. The ends were cut back, 0 bases at V and 1 base at J, with 13 bases in the middle. Per germline, CDR1 ENHRY and CDR2 SYGVKD. Here the CDR3 reads CAISESPPSSSYEQYF. The DNA for the CDR3 is TGTGCCATCAGTGAGTCGCCCCCTTCCAGTTCCTACGAGCAGTACTTC.

This rearrangement joins TRBV6-5 to TRBJ2-7, with 8 bases lining up with TRBD2. The junction had 3 bases not matched to a gene; V was cut back by 0 bases and J by 2 bases. CDR3 length: 15 residues. Germline V gene sequence: CDR1 MNHEY, CDR2 SVGAGI. CDR3 DNA sequence: TGTGCCAGCAGTTACTCTACAGCGGGAGCCTACGAGCAGTACTTC. This translates into CASSYSTAGAYEQYF.

The chain links TRBV4-2 to TRBJ2-5; TRBD2 aligns across 10 bases. Germline V gives CDR1 LGHNA, CDR2 YNFKEQ. Trimming removed 1 base from V and 4 bases from J; junction bases left unmatched: 0. The CDR3 is made up of 14 amino acids. CDR3 DNA sequence: TGTGCCAGCAGCCAAGGGACTAGCGGAGAGACCCAGTACTTC. Translating it yields CASSQGTSGETQYF.

This sequence joins TRBV7-9 and TRBJ1-2; D remains unclear. The ends were cut back, 4 bases at V and 4 bases at J, with 10 bases in the middle. The CDR3 is made up of 13 amino acids. The germline gives CDR1 SEHNR, CDR2 FQNEAQ (reference sequence). The CDR3 loop is CASSSSPAYGYTF. The CDR3 nucleotides read TGTGCCAGCAGCTCCAGCCCCGCCTATGGCTACACCTTC. The variable domain in full, completed from reference TRBV7-9 and TRBJ1-2, reads DTGVSQNPRHKITKRGQNVTFRCDPISEHNRLYWYRQTLGQGPEFLTYFQNEAQLEKSRLLSDRFSAERPKGSFSTLEIQRTEQGDSAMYLCASSSSPAYGYTFGSGTRLTVV.

This rearrangement joins TRBV9 to TRBJ1-5; maybe TRBD1 (5 bases). V was cut by 0 bases and J by 4 bases, with 8 bases left in between. This CDR3 is 14 amino acids long. From germline, CDR1 is SGDLS and CDR2 YYNGEE. The CDR3 is CASSVGPGNQPQHF. The CDR3 coding sequence is TGTGCCAGCAGCGTAGGTCCAGGGAATCAGCCCCAGCATTTT.

V and J are TRBV7-2 and TRBJ2-5, with unresolved D. There are 12 residues in the CDR3. The germline V gene encodes CDR1 SGHTA and CDR2 FQGNSA. Trimming left V 5 bases short and J 1 base short, with 5 bases between. For the CDR3, the DNA is TGTGCCAGCAGCCCGGCCCAAGAGACCCAGTACTTC. It specifies CASSPAQETQYF.

Turning to this clonotype: One end of the junction varies from germline; a read error may be responsible. V and J are TRBV6-5 and TRBJ2-1; 12 nucleotides align to TRBD2. CDR1 and CDR2 from the germline V gene are MNHEY and SVGAGI. The CDR3 covers 15 residues. The CDR3: CASSDSSGRANEQFF. The CDR3 coding sequence is TGTGCCAGCAGTGACTCTAGCGGGAGGGCTAATGAGCAGTTCTTC.

The chain recombines TRBV3-1 with TRBJ2-1; D might be TRBD1 (6 bases). This CDR3 contains 13 residues. Germline V CDR1 and CDR2: LGHDT, YNNKEL (reference sequence). The V end was cut by 2 bases, the J end by 9 bases, with 11 bases between. DNA of the CDR3: TGTGCCAGCAGCCAAACAGCAGGGGCTGAGCAGTTCTTC. Amino acids: CASSQTAGAEQFF.

This chain uses TRBV30 with TRBJ2-1, with D tentatively TRBD1 (6 bases). This CDR3 is 14 amino acids long. With 3 bases removed from V and 3 bases from J, the gap between germline ends came to 12 bases. Germline V gene sequence: CDR1 GTSNPN, CDR2 SVGIG (reference sequence). CDR3 loop: CAWSGQGNYNEQFF. The CDR3 region has the DNA TGTGCCTGGAGCGGTCAGGGGAACTACAATGAGCAGTTCTTC.

The genes are TRBV24-1 and TRBJ2-2, with unresolved D. From germline, CDR1 is KGHDR and CDR2 SFDVKD. The CDR3 length is 14 residues. Trimming pared 3 bases from V and 5 bases from J, leaving 9 bases between. The CDR3 coding sequence is TGTGCCACCAGTGATGCTTCACCGACCGGGGAGCTGTTTTTT. Translation: CATSDASPTGELFF.

The chain carries TRBV2 and TRBJ2-3; D gene uncertain. The CDR3 length is 14 residues. Deletions cut 2 bases from V and 2 bases from J, with 8 bases between. Germline CDR1 is SNHLY and CDR2 is FYNNEI. This CDR3 reads CASSELAVTDTQYF. The CDR3 DNA follows: TGTGCCAGCAGTGAATTGGCAGTCACAGATACGCAGTATTTT.

V is TRBV12-3 or TRBV12-4 and J is TRBJ1-1; tentatively, D is TRBD1 (5 bases). Trimming shortened V by 6 bases and J by 6 bases, and 11 bases separated the two germline ends. This CDR3 is 12 amino acids long. The CDR3 DNA sequence: TGTGCCAGCAGCCGGGGGGGTTCTGAAGCTTTCTTT. Translated, it gives CASSRGGSEAFF.

The CDR3 region is CSAKDRSLITDTQYF. The CDR3 coding sequence is TGCAGTGCCAAGGACAGGTCCTTAATCACAGATACGCAGTATTTT. The rearrangement joins TRBV20-1 to TRBJ2-3; 7 nucleotides agree with TRBD1. Germline V gene lookup returns CDR1 DFQATT and CDR2 SNEGSKA (reference sequence). Trimming took 6 bases from V and 2 from J; bases not matched to a gene: 11. This CDR3 comprises 15 residues.

The V gene is TRBV12-3 or TRBV12-4, the J gene TRBJ2-1; D is unclear. The CDR3 length is 15 residues. V was pared by 1 base and J by 6 bases, with 13 bases between. CDR3 in amino acids: CASSLGGLKGNEQFF. The CDR3 coding sequence is TGTGCCAGCAGTTTAGGCGGTCTTAAGGGCAATGAGCAGTTCTTC.

The chain couples TRBV29-1 to TRBJ2-7, with D possibly TRBD2 on 5 matching bases. This CDR3 has 11 residues. Germline V gene sequence: CDR1 SQVTM, CDR2 ANQGSEA. The ends were cut back, 7 bases at V and 3 bases at J, with 10 bases in the middle. The CDR3 sequence: CSATRGYEQYF. In DNA, the CDR3 is TGCAGCGCTACTCGGGGCTACGAGCAGTACTTC.

The chain couples TRBV30 to TRBJ2-4, with 9 bases aligning to TRBD2. This CDR3 contains 21 residues. Germline V CDR1 and CDR2: GTSNPN, SVGIG (reference sequence). The V gene end was trimmed by 0 bases and the J gene end by 1 base; junction bases not matched to a gene: 19. Written as DNA, the CDR3 is TGTGCCTGGAGTGTACCGCCGCGTAGCGGGAGAGGTGGTGCTGCCAAAAACATTCAGTACTTC. Residues: CAWSVPPRSGRGGAAKNIQYF.

This chain links TRBV9 with TRBJ2-2; 7 positions match TRBD2. CDR1 is SGDLS and CDR2 is YYNGEE in the germline V gene. The V gene end was trimmed by 4 bases and the J gene end by 2 bases; junction bases not matched to a gene: 8. This CDR3 is built from 16 residues. The CDR3 sequence: CASSTRRLANTGELFF. The CDR3, as DNA: TGTGCCAGCAGCACAAGACGACTAGCCAACACCGGGGAGCTGTTTTTT. Full variable domain (remainder filled in from reference TRBV9 and TRBJ2-2): DSGVTQTPKHLITATGQRVTLRCSPRSGDLSVYWYQQSLDQGLQFLIQYYNGEERAKGNILERFSAQQFPDLHSELNLSSLELGDSALYFCASSTRRLANTGELFFGEGSRLTVL.

The V gene is TRBV13, the J gene TRBJ1-6; unclear D gene. Trimming shortened V by 3 bases and J by 4 bases, and 7 bases separated the two germline ends. The CDR3 consists of 14 residues. Germline loops: CDR1 PRHDT, CDR2 FYEKMQ (reference sequence). The CDR3 region has the DNA TGTGCCAGCAGCTTCGATGGTTATAATTCACCCCTCCACTTT. Protein: CASSFDGYNSPLHF.

This clonotype was seen only once. The chain uses TRBV7-9 and TRBJ2-5; tentatively, D is TRBD2 (5 bases). The CDR3 is 14 amino acids. Trimming took off 1 base at V and 0 bases at J, with 6 bases between the two ends. Germline loops: CDR1 SEHNR, CDR2 FQNEAQ (reference sequence). The CDR3 loop reads CASSLGEYQETQYF. The CDR3 DNA sequence: TGTGCCAGCAGCTTAGGGGAGTACCAAGAGACCCAGTACTTC.

V and J are TRBV20-1 and TRBJ2-1, with 14 bases identical to TRBD2. After removal of 0 bases from V and 6 bases from J, the junction contained 4 bases not matched to a gene. CDR3 size: 16 residues. Germline assignment: CDR1 DFQATT and CDR2 SNEGSKA (reference sequence). CDR3 nucleotide sequence: TGCAGTGCTAGAGATCCCGGGACTAGCGGGGGCAATGAGCAGTTCTTC. Its protein is CSARDPGTSGGNEQFF.